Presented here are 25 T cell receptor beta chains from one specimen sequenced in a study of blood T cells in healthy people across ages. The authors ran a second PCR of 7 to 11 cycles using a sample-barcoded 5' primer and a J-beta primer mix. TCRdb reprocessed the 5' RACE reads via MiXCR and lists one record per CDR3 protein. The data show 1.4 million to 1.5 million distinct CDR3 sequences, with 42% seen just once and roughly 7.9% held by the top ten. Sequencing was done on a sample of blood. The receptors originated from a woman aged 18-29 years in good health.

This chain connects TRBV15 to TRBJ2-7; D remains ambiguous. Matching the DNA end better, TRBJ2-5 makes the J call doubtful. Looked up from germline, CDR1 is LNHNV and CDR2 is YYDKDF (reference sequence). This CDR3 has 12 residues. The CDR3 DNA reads TGTGCCACCAGCAGAGGCCATCGGACCCAGTACTTC. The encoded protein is CATSRGHRTQYF.

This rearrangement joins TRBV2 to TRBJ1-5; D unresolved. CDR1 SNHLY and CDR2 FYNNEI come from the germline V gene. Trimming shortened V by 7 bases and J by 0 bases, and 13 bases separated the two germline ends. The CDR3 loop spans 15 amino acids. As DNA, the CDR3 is TGTGCCAGCACCGCGGGCCTCTATAGCAATCAGCCCCAGCATTTT. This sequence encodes CASTAGLYSNQPQHF. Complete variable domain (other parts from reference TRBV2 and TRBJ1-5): EPEVTQTPSHQVTQMGQEVILRCVPISNHLYFYWYRQILGQKVEFLVSFYNNEISEKSEIFDDQFSVERPDGSNFTLKIRSTKLEDSAMYFCASTAGLYSNQPQHFGDGTRLSIL.

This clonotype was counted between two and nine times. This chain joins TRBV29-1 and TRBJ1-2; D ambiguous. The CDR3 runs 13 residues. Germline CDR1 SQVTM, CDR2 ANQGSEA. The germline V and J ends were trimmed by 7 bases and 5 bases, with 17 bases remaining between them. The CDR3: CSARISGPYGYTF. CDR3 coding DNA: TGCAGCGCCAGAATCAGCGGTCCTTATGGCTACACCTTC.

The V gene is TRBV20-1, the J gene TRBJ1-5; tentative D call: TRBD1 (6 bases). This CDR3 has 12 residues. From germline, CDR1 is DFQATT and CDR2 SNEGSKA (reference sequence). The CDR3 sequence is CSAGQPNQPQHF. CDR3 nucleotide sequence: TGCAGCGCGGGACAACCCAATCAGCCCCAGCATTTT.

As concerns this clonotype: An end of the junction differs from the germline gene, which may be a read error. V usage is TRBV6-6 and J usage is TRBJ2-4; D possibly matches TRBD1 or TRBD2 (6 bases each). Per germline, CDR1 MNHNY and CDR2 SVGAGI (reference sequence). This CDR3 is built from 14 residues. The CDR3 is CASRYSVVEGVQYF. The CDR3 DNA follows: TGTGCCAGCAGGTACTCGGTCGTGGAGGGGGTTCAGTACTTC.

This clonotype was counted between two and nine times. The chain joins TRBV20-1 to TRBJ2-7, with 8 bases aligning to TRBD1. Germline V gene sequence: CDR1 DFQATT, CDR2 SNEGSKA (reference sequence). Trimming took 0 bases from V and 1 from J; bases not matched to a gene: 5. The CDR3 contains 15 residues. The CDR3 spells CSAREGRTGSYEQYF. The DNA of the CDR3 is TGCAGTGCTAGAGAGGGGCGGACAGGGTCCTACGAGCAGTACTTC.

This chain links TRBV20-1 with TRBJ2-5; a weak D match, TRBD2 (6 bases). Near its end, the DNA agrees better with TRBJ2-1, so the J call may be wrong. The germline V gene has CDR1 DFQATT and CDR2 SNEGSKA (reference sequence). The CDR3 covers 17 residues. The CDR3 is CSANPSVRGVYQETQFF. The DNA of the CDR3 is TGCAGTGCTAATCCTAGCGTTAGAGGGGTGTACCAAGAGACCCAGTTCTTC.

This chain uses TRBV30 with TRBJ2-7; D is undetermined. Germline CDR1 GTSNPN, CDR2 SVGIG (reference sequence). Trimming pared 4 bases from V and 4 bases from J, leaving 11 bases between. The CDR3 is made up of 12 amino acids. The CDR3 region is CAWIDSWYEQYF. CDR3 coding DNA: TGTGCCTGGATTGATAGCTGGTACGAGCAGTACTTC.

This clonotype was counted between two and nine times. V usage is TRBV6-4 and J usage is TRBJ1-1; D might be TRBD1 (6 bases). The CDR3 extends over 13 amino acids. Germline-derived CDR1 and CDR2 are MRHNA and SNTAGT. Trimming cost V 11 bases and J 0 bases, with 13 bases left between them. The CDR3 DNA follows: TGTGCCGACCCGGGACATATGAACACTGAAGCTTTCTTT. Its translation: CADPGHMNTEAFF.

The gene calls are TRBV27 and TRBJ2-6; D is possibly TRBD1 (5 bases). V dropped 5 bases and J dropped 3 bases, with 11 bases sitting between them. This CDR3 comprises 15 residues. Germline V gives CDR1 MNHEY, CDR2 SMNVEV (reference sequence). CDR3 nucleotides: TGTGCCAGCAGTAAGACAGTGGATGGGGCCAACGTCCTGACTTTC. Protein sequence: CASSKTVDGANVLTF. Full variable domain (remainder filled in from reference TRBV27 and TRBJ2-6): EAQVTQNPRYLITVTGKKLTVTCSQNMNHEYMSWYRQDPGLGLRQIYYSMNVEVTDKGDVPEGYKVSRKEKRNFPLILESPSPNQTSLYFCASSKTVDGANVLTFGAGSRLTVL.

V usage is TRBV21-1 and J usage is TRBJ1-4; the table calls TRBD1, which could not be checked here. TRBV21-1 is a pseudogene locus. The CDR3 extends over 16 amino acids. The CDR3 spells CASSKRHRVLGEKLFF. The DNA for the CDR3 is TGTGCCAGCAGCAAGAGGCACAGGGTTTTGGGTGAAAAACTGTTTTTT.

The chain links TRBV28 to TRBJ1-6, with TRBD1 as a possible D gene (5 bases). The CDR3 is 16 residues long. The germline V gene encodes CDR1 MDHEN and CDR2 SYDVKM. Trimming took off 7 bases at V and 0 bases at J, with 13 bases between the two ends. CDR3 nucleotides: TGTGCCAGCACAGGGAGGATGAGCTCCTATAATTCACCCCTCCACTTT. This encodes CASTGRMSSYNSPLHF.

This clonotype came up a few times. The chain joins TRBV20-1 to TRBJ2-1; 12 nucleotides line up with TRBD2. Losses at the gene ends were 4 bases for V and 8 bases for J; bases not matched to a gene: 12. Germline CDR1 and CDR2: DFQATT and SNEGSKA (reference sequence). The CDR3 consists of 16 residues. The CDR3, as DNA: TGCAGTGCTAAGATAGGGGCTAGCGGGAGGGCGGATGAGCAGTTCTTC. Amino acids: CSAKIGASGRADEQFF.

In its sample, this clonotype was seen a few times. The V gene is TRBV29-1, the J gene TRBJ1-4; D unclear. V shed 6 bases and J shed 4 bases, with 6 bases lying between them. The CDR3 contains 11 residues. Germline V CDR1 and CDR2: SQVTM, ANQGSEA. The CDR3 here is CSVPGNEKLFF. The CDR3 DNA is TGCAGCGTCCCTGGTAATGAAAAACTGTTTTTT.

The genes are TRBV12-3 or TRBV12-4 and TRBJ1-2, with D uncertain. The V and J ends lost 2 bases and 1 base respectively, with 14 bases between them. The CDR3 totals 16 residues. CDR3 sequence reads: CASSLSAVAVNYGYTF. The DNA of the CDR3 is TGTGCCAGCAGTTTATCTGCCGTGGCAGTTAACTATGGCTACACCTTC.

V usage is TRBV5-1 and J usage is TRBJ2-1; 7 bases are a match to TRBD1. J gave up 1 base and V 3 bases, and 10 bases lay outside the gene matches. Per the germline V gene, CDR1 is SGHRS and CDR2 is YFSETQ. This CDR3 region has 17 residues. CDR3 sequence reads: CASSSPRQGESYNEQFF. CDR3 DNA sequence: TGCGCCAGCAGCTCCCCCAGGCAGGGGGAGTCCTACAATGAGCAGTTCTTC.

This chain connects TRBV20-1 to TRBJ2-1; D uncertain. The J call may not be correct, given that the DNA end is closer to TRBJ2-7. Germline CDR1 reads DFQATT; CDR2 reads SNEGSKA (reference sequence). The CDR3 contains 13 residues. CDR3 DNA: TGCAGTGCGCGTTCACCTTCCTACAATGAGCAGTACTTC. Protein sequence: CSARSPSYNEQYF.

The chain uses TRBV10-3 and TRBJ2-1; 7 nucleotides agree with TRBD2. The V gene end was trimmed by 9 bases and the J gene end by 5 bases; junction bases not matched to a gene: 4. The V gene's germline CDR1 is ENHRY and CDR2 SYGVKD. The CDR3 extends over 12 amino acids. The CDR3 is CAMGTTNNEQFF. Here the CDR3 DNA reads TGTGCCATGGGGACTACGAACAATGAGCAGTTCTTC.

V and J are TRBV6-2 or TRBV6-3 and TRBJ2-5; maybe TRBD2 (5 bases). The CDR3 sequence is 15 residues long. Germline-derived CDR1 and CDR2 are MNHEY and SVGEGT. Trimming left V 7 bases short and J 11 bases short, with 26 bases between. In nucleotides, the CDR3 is TGTGCCAGCACCCTAAGGGAACTAGTGGGTAATGAGCAGTACTTC. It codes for CASTLRELVGNEQYF.

Here the CDR3 reads CASRFPGQGCGYTF. For the CDR3, the DNA is TGTGCCAGCAGGTTCCCGGGACAGGGGTGTGGCTACACCTTC. The chain combines TRBV7-2 with TRBJ1-2; 10 bases map to TRBD1. Germline trimming cut 6 bases from V and 7 bases from J; bases unmatched to any gene: 8. The CDR3 runs 14 residues. Germline CDR1 and CDR2: SGHTA and FQGNSA.

The CDR3 loop is CASSFAGLATDTQYF. CDR3 in DNA: TGTGCCAGCAGCTTTGCAGGACTAGCAACAGATACGCAGTATTTT. This rearrangement joins TRBV7-2 to TRBJ2-3; 8 bases are a match to TRBD2. Per germline, CDR1 SGHTA and CDR2 FQGNSA. This CDR3 contains 15 residues. J lost 3 bases, V lost 3 bases, and 5 bases had no gene match.

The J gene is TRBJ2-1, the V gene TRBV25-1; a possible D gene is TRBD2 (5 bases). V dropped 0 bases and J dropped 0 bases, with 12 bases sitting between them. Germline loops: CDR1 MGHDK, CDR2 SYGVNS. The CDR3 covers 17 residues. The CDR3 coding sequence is TGTGCCAGCAGTGAATATCGAGCGGATAACTCCTACAATGAGCAGTTCTTC. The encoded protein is CASSEYRADNSYNEQFF.

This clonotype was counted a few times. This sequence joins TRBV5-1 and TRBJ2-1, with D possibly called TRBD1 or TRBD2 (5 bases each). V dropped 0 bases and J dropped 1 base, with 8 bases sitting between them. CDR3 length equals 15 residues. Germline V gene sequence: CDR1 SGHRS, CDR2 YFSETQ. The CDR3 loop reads CASSLAEGSYNEQFF. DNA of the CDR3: TGCGCCAGCAGCTTGGCCGAGGGGTCCTACAATGAGCAGTTCTTC.

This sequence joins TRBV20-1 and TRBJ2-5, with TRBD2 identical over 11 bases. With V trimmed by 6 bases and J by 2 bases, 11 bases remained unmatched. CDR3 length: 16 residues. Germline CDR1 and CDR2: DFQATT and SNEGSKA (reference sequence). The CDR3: CSAPGPGTSGQETQYF. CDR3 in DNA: TGCAGTGCCCCGGGACCAGGGACTAGCGGTCAAGAGACCCAGTACTTC.

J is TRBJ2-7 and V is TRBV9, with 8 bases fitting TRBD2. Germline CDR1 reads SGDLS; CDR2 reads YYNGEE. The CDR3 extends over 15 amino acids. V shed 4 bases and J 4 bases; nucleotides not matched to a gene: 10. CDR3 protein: CASSPPGGGQYEQYF. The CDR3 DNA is TGTGCCAGCAGCCCCCCCGGGGGGGGGCAATACGAGCAGTACTTC.